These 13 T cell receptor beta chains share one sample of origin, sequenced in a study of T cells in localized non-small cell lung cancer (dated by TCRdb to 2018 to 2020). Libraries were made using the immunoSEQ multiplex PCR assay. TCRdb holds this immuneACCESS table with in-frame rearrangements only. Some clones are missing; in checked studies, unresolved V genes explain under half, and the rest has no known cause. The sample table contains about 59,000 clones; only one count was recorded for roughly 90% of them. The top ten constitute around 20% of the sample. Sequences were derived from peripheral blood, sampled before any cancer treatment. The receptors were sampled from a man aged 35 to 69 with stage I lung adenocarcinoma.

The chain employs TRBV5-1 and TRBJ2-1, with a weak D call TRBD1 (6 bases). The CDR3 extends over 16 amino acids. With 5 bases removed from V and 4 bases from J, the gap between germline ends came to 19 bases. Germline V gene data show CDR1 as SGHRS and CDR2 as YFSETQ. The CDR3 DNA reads TGCGCCAGCAGACCGTGGGGTGGGGACATATACAATGAGCAGTTCTTC. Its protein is CASRPWGGDIYNEQFF.

The DNA of the CDR3 is TGTGCCAGCACGTTACCCGGGCCTAGCTCCTACGAGCAGTACTTC. Translated: CASTLPGPSSYEQYF. The chain recombines TRBV6-5 with TRBJ2-7; D gene unclear. The V gene lost 7 bases and the J gene lost 0 bases, with 16 bases spanning the gap. The CDR3 has 15 amino acids. In germline, CDR1 is MNHEY, CDR2 SVGAGI.

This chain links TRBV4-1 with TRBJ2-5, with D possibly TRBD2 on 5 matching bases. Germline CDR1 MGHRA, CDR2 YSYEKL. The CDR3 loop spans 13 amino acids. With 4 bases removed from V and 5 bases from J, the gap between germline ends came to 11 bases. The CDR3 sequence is CASSRGYWETQYF. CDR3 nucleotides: TGCGCCAGCAGCCGCGGGTACTGGGAGACCCAGTACTTC.

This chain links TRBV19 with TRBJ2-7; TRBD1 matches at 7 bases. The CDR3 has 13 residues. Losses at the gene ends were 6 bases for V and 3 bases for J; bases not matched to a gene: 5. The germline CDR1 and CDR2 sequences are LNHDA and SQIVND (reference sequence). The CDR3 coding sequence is TGTGCCAGTAGGGCCGGGACAGACTACGAGCAGTACTTC. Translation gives CASRAGTDYEQYF.

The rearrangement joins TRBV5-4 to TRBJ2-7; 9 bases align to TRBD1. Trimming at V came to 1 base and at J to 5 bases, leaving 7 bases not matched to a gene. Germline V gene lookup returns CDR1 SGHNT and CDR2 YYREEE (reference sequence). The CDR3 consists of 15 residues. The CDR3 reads CASSLRRTGADEQYF. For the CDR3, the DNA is TGTGCCAGCAGCTTGAGGAGGACAGGGGCGGACGAGCAGTACTTC.

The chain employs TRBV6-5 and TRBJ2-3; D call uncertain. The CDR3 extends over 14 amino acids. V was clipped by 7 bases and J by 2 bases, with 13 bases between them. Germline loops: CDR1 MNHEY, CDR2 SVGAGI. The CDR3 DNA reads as TGTGCCAGCACATCCAGCCCTTTCACAGATACGCAGTATTTT. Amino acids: CASTSSPFTDTQYF.

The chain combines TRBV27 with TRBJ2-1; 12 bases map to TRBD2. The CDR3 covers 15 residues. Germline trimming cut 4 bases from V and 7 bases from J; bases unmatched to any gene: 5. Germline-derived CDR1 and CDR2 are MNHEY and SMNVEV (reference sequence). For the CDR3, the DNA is TGTGCCAGCAGTTCCGGGACTAGCGGGTTTAATGAGCAGTTCTTC. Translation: CASSSGTSGFNEQFF.

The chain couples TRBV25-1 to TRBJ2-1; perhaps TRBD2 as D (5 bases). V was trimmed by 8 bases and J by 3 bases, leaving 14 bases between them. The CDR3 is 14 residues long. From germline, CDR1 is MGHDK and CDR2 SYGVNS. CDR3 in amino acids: CASGTNRDYNEQFF. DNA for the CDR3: TGTGCCAGCGGCACAAATCGGGACTACAATGAGCAGTTCTTC.

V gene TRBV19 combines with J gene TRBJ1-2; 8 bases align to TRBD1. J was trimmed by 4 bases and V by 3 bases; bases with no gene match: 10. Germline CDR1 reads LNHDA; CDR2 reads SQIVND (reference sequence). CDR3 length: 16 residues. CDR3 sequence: CASSISATGEGYGYTF. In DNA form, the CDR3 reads TGTGCCAGTAGTATCTCTGCGACAGGGGAGGGCTATGGCTACACCTTC.

The CDR3 loop reads CASSGQGVNYGYTF. In DNA, the CDR3 is TGTGCCAGCAGTGGACAGGGGGTAAACTATGGCTACACCTTC. V gene TRBV2 combines with J gene TRBJ1-2; 9 nucleotides agree with TRBD1. J was trimmed by 2 bases and V by 4 bases; bases with no gene match: 2. The CDR3 contains 14 residues. CDR1 and CDR2 from the germline V gene are SNHLY and FYNNEI.

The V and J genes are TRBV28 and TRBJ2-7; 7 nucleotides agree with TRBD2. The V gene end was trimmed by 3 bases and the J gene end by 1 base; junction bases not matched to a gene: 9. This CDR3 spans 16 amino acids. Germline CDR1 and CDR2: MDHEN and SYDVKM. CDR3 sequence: CASSFALAELSYEQYF. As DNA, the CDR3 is TGTGCCAGCAGTTTCGCCCTAGCGGAACTATCCTACGAGCAGTACTTC.

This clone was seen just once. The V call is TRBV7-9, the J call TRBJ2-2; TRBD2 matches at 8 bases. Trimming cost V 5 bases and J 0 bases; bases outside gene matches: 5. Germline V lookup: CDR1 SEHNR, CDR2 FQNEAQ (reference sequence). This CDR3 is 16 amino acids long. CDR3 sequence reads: CASSHQREPNTGELFF. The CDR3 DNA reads TGTGCCAGCAGCCACCAGCGGGAGCCGAACACCGGGGAGCTGTTTTTT.

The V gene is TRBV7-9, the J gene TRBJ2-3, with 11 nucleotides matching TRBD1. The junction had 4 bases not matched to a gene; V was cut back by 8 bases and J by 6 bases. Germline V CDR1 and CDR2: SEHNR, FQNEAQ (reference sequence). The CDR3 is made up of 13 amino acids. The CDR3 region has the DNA TGTGCCAGCTCGGGACAGGGGGTTGATACGCAGTATTTT. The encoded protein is CASSGQGVDTQYF. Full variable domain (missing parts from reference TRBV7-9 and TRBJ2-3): DTGVSQNPRHKITKRGQNVTFRCDPISEHNRLYWYRQTLGQGPEFLTYFQNEAQLEKSRLLSDRFSAERPKGSFSTLEIQRTEQGDSAMYLCASSGQGVDTQYFGPGTRLTVL.